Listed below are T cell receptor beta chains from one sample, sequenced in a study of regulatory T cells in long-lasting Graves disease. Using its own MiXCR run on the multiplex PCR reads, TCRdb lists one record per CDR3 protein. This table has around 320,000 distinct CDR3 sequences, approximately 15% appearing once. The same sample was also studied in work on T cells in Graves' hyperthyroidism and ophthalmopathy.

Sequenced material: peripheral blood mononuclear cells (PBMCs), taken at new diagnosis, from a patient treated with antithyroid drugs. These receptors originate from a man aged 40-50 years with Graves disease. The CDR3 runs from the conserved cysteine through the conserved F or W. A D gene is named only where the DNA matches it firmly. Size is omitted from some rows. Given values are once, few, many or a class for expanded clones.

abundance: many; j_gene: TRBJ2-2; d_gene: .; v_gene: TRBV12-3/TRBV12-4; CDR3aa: CASSPSGAALTGELFF; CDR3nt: TGTGCCAGCAGTCCCTCAGGGGCGGCTCTGACCGGGGAGCTGTTTTTT
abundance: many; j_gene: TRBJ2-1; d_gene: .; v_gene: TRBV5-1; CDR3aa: CASRPQSGGHNEQFF; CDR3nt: TGCGCCAGCAGACCGCAGTCCGGGGGACACAATGAGCAGTTCTTC
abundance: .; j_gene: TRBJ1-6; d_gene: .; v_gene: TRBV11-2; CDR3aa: CASSLAQYNSPLHF; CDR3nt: TGTGCCAGCAGCTTAGCACAGTATAATTCACCCCTCCACTTT
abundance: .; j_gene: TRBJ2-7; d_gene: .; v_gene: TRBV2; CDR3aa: CASSEQESYEQYF; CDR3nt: TGTGCCAGCAGTGAGCAGGAGTCCTACGAGCAGTACTTC
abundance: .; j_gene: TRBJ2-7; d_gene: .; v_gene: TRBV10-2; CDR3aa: CASAAGLLDEQYF; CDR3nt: TGCGCCAGCGCGGCAGGGTTGTTGGACGAGCAGTACTTC
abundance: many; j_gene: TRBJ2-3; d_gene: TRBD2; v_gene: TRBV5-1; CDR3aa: CASSGGRGGPSTQYF; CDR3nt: TGCGCCAGCAGCGGAGGTCGGGGGGGGCCGAGTACGCAGTATTTT
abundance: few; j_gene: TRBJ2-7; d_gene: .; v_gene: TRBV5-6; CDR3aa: CASRGDAYEQYF; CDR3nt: TGTGCCAGCAGGGGGGATGCTTACGAGCAGTACTTC
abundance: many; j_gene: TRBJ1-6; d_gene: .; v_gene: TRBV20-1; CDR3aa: CSARVGHPRLSYNSPLHF; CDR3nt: TGCAGTGCTAGAGTAGGACACCCGAGACTCTCCTATAATTCACCCCTCCACTTT
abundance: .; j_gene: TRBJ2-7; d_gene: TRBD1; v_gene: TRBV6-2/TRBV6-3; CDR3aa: CASSRGQGATLGYEQYF; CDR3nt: TGTGCCAGCAGTCGAGGACAGGGAGCTACCCTAGGCTACGAGCAGTACTTC
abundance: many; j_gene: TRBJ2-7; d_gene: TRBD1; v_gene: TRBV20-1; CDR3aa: CSARDPRGPSYEQYF; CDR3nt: TGCAGTGCTAGAGATCCAAGGGGGCCATCCTACGAGCAGTACTTC
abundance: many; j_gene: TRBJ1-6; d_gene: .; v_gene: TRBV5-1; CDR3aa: CASSTDSPLHF; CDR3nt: TGCGCCAGCAGCACAGATTCACCCCTCCACTTT
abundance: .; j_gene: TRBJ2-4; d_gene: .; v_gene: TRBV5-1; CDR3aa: CASSLITRENIQYF; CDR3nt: TGCGCCAGCAGCTTGATTACCAGGGAAAACATTCAGTACTTC
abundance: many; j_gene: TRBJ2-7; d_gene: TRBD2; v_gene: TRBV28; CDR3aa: CASSLWTGTRGEQYF; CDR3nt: TGTGCCAGCAGTTTATGGACCGGGACTAGAGGCGAGCAGTACTTC
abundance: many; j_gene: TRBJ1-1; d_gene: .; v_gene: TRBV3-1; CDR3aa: CASSQSQVRHTEAFF; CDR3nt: TGTGCCAGCAGCCAATCACAGGTCCGACACACTGAAGCTTTCTTT
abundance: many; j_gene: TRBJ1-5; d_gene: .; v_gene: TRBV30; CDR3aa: CAWSAGGNQPQHF; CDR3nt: TGTGCCTGGAGTGCAGGGGGCAATCAGCCCCAGCATTTT
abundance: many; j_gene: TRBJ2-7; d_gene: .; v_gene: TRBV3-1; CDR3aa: CASSQSQSYEQYF; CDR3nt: TGTGCCAGCAGCCAATCTCAGTCCTACGAGCAGTACTTC